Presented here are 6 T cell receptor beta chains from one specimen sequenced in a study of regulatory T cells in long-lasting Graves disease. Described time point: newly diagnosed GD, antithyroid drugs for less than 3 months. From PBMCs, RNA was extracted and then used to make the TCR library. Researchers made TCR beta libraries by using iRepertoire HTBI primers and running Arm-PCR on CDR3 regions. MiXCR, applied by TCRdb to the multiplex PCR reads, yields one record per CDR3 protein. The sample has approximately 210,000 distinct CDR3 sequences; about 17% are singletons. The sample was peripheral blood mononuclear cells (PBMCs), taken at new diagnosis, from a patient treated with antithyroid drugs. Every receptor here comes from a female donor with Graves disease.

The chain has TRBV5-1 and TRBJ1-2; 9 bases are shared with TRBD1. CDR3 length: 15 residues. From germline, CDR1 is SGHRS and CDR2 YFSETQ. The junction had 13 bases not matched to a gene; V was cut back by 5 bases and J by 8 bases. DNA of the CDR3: TGCGCCAGCAGTCCGGGACAGGGACTTGTGGCCGGCTACACCTTC. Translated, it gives CASSPGQGLVAGYTF.

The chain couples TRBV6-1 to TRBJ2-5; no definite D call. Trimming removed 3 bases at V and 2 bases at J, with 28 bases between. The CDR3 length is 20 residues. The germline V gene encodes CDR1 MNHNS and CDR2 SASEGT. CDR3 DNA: TGTGCCAGCAGTGAGATCGGGCGCTTAATGTCCAGGAGCGTACAAGAGACCCAGTACTTC. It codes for CASSEIGRLMSRSVQETQYF.

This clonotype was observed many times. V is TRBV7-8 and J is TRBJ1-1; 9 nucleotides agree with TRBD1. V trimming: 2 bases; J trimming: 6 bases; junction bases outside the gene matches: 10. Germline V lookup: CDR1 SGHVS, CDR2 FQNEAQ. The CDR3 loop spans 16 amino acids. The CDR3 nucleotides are TGTGCCAGCAGCTTATGGGGGGGGACAGGGTCGGCTGAAGCTTTCTTT. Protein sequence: CASSLWGGTGSAEAFF.

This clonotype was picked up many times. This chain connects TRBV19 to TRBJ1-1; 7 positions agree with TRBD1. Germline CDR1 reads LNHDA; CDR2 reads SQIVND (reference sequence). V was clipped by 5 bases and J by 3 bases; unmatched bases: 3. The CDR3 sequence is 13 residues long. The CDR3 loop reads CASSGQVDTEAFF. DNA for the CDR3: TGTGCCAGTAGTGGACAGGTTGACACTGAAGCTTTCTTT.

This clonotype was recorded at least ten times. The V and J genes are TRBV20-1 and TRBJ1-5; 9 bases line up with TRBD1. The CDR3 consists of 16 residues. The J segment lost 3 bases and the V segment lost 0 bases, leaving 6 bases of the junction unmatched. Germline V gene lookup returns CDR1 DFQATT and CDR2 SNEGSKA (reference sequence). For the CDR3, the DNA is TGCAGTGCTAGAGATTGGGGGACAGGGAACAATCAGCCCCAGCATTTT. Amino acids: CSARDWGTGNNQPQHF.

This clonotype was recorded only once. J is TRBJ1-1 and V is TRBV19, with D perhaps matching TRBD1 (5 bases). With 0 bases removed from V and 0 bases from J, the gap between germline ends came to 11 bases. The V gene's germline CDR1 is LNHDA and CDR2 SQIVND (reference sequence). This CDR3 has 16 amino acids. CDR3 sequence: CASSIERQGMNTEAFF. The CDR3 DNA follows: TGTGCCAGTAGTATAGAGAGGCAGGGTATGAACACTGAAGCTTTCTTT.